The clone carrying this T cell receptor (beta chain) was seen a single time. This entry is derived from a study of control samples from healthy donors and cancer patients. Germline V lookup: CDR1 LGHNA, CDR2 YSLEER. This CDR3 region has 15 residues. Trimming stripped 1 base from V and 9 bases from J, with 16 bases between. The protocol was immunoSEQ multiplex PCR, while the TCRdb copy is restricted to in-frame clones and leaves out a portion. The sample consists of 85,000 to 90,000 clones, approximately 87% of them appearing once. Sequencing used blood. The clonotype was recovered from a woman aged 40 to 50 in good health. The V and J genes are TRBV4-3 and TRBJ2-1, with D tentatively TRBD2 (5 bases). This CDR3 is CASSQASRVRGEQFF. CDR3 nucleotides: TGCGCCAGCAGCCAAGCCTCGAGGGTTCGGGGTGAGCAGTTCTTC.